The subject of this entry is one T cell receptor beta chain. This clone appeared a few times. There is no known antigen for this receptor. Base qualities are not provided; no much larger clone lies one nucleotide away. The CDR3 numbers 14 residues from cysteine through phenylalanine. The DNA shown is the 42-base CDR3, in frame from base 1. As encoded in the germline V gene, CDR1 is SNHLY while CDR2 is FYNNEI. V trim: 3 bases; J trim: 8 bases; unmatched bases: 6. TCRbeta CDR3 regions were sequenced with the immunoSEQ Assay. After extraction, genomic DNA underwent amplification by bias-controlled multiplex PCR, followed by high-throughput sequencing. The published analysis was carried out like this. To quantify the absolute abundance of every unique TCRbeta CDR3 region, sequences were collapsed and filtered. T cell fraction was estimated by normalizing TCRbeta template counts to usable DNA, which was measured by amplifying reference genes present in all nucleated cells. Repertoire TCRs were annotated as SARS-CoV-2-specific by exact matching of V gene, CDR3 amino acid sequence and J gene to a known reactive TCR set. The reference SARS-CoV-2 TCR set was obtained from MIRA and was filtered for enrichment in COVID-19-positive ImmuneCODE repertoires, whereby public or cross-reactive TCRs were removed. Using the MIRA antigens, annotated TCRs were further analysed by specific ORF or by position within an ORF. Breadth was defined as the number of annotated unique rearrangements divided by the total number of unique productive rearrangements, and depth was defined as the summed frequency of the annotated unique rearrangements. Group comparisons of TCR breadth used two-sided Wilcoxon rank-sum tests. TCRdb took over this immuneACCESS table, retaining in-frame rearrangements with V and J assigned. Such tables are incomplete; in checked studies, under half of the missing clones stem from an unresolved V gene, and the remainder is unexplained. V, J and clone size derive from that table, while D and trimming were established from the DNA sequence. This sample holds 400,000 to 450,000 clones; about nine tenths were observed only once. Of the sample, around 1.7% is held by the ten largest clones.

The sample originates from a study of Ad26.COV2.S vaccination and SARS-CoV-2 variants (dated by TCRdb to about 2021). Background for the entire study: Vaccine-arm donors came from COV1001, a multicentre, randomized, double-blind, placebo-controlled phase I-IIa trial of Ad26.COV2.S in healthy adults. Blinding of investigators to trial group allocation was maintained during experiments and outcome assessment. Participants in the trial were split at random into five groups of five each, receiving low-dose or high-dose Ad26.COV2.S once or twice, or else placebo on both occasions. The TCR-sequenced set comprised approximately 30 samples: some 19 Ad26.COV2.S vaccine recipients, 5 placebo recipients and 8 SARS-CoV-2 convalescent individuals. TCRbeta repertoire sequencing was used to assess the specificity and breadth of SARS-CoV-2-reactive T cell receptors after Ad26.COV2.S vaccination. Ad26.COV2.S was administered intramuscularly at a dose of 5x10^10 or 1x10^11 viral particles, either as one shot or as two shots given 56 days apart. Findings and caveats that apply to the study as a whole: Higher spike-specific TCR breadth was observed in Ad26.COV2.S recipients than in placebo recipients (P = 0.0014). Vaccine and placebo recipients had comparable non-spike TCR breadth, which fits with the vaccine containing only spike. The authors noted that total T cell responses may have been underestimated by the TCR breadth and depth analyses. After vaccination, substantial breadth of spike-specific CD8+ and CD4+ T cell responses was reported. The study was not powered to compare responses between vaccine doses or regimens.

This specimen's treatment or condition label, interpreted: around 19 received Ad26.COV2.S at low or high dose, single or two shots; 5 received placebo; per-sample allocation not given. Repertoires of vaccine and placebo recipients were sequenced from samples taken on day 63 after the first injection. Cohort 1b enrolled fewer than 30 adults aged 18-55 years at a single site in Boston, USA, between 29 July and 7 August 2020. As a vaccine, Ad26.COV2.S was a replication-incompetent adenovirus type 26 vector that expressed a prefusion-stabilized SARS-CoV-2 spike protein derived from the original Wuhan strain.

The chain is assembled from TRBV2 and TRBJ1-4; 7 bases in the junction line up with TRBD1. The sequence came from a person aged 18-60 years who received the Ad26.COV2.S COVID-19 vaccine or a placebo. Specimen: peripheral blood, collected in a trial of Ad26.COV2.S vaccine versus placebo. The CDR3 region: CASSDHRGLEKLFF. Read as DNA, the sequence is TGTGCCAGCAGTGACCACAGGGGACTCGAAAAACTGTTTTTT.